A selection of T cell receptor beta chains follows, all from one sample in a study of siplizumab effects on memory and regulatory T cells. Clones were read by immunoSEQ multiplex PCR, and TCRdb kept only the in-frame ones, dropping some. The sample has about 26,000 clones; approximately 82% are singletons. Input material: memory CD4+ T cells sorted from blood. Receptors were obtained from a human donor in good health. CDR3s include the opening cysteine and the closing phenylalanine or tryptophan. D genes are given only for firm matches. Clone size is shown for a subset of rows, as once, few, many or a class of expanded clone.

abundance,j_gene,d_gene,len,v_gene,CDR3aa,CDR3nt
once,TRBJ1-5,.,18,TRBV21-1,CASSKASGGTEVNQPQHF,TGTGCCAGCAGCAAAGCTTCCGGCGGGACGGAAGTAAATCAGCCCCAGCATTTT
.,TRBJ1-2,.,17,TRBV4-1,CASSQGPREGVEYGYTF,TGCGCCAGCAGCCAAGGGCCCAGGGAGGGAGTTGAGTATGGCTACACCTTC
.,TRBJ1-4,.,15,TRBV18,CASSPQSRLDEKLFF,TGTGCCAGCTCACCACAGTCAAGGCTAGATGAAAAACTGTTTTTT
.,TRBJ1-2,.,12,TRBV19,CASQRNNYGYTF,TGTGCCTCCCAAAGGAATAACTATGGCTACACCTTC
.,TRBJ2-5,.,14,TRBV7-2,CASSLGTGGKTQYF,TGTGCCAGCAGCTTAGGGACAGGCGGGAAGACCCAGTACTTC
.,TRBJ1-1,.,13,TRBV7-6,CASSSQVNTEAFF,TGTGCCAGCAGCTCACAAGTGAACACTGAAGCTTTCTTT
.,TRBJ2-3,TRBD2,15,TRBV7-9,CASSLTAGGTDTQYF,TGTGCCAGCAGCTTAACGGCGGGAGGAACAGATACGCAGTATTTT
.,TRBJ2-7,TRBD1,12,TRBV6-1,CASKQGAHEQYF,TGTGCCAGCAAACAGGGGGCCCACGAGCAGTACTTC
once,TRBJ2-1,TRBD2,15,TRBV30,CAWSIGGSWVNEQFF,TGTGCCTGGAGTATAGGCGGGAGTTGGGTAAATGAGCAGTTCTTC
.,TRBJ2-7,TRBD1,14,TRBV27,CASSPDRGGYEQYF,TGTGCCAGCAGCCCCGACAGGGGAGGCTACGAGCAGTACTTC
.,TRBJ2-3,TRBD2,16,TRBV4-2,CASSQVIAGGWDTQYF,TGTGCCAGCAGCCAAGTTATAGCGGGAGGCTGGGATACGCAGTATTTT
.,TRBJ1-1,.,12,TRBV6-6,CASSFLQLEAFF,TGTGCCAGCAGTTTTTTGCAGCTTGAAGCTTTCTTT
once,TRBJ2-3,TRBD2,16,TRBV18,CASSSGLAGATDTQYF,TGTGCCAGCTCATCGGGACTAGCGGGAGCCACAGATACGCAGTATTTT
.,TRBJ1-2,.,14,TRBV30,CAWSHSRDNRGYTF,TGTGCCTGGAGCCACTCCCGGGACAATCGGGGCTACACCTTC
.,TRBJ1-1,.,14,TRBV14,CASSPQTRNTEAFF,TGTGCCAGCAGCCCACAGACCAGAAACACTGAAGCTTTCTTT
.,TRBJ2-7,TRBD2,17,TRBV11-2,CASSRVGSGTKVGEQYF,TGTGCCAGCAGCCGGGTCGGTAGCGGGACCAAAGTGGGGGAGCAGTACTTC
.,TRBJ1-1,.,12,TRBV18,CASSPGDIEAFF,TGTGCCAGCTCACCGGGGGACATTGAAGCTTTCTTT
.,TRBJ1-3,TRBD1,19,TRBV4-2,CASSPIAGGPGRTGNTIYF,TGTGCCAGCAGCCCAATCGCAGGGGGCCCAGGGAGAACTGGAAACACCATATATTTT
.,TRBJ2-3,.,15,TRBV7-3,CASSSRGTSTDTQYF,TGTGCCAGCAGCTCCCGCGGGACTTCCACAGATACGCAGTATTTT
.,TRBJ1-1,.,15,TRBV7-3,CASSLLGDSGSEAFF,TGTGCCAGCAGCTTATTGGGAGACTCGGGCTCTGAAGCTTTCTTT
.,TRBJ2-7,TRBD2,16,TRBV19,CASSIAAGRASYEQYF,TGTGCCAGTAGTATCGCGGCGGGGAGGGCCTCCTACGAGCAGTACTTC
once,TRBJ1-1,.,13,TRBV6-4,CASSDQGGTEAFF,TGTGCCAGCAGTGATCAGGGCGGCACTGAAGCTTTCTTT
.,TRBJ2-1,.,17,TRBV6-1,CASSEALGGSRYNEQFF,TGTGCCAGCAGTGAAGCGCTTGGGGGATCGCGATACAATGAGCAGTTCTTC
.,TRBJ2-7,.,12,TRBV29-1,CSGVGESYEQYF,TGCAGCGGGGTGGGGGAATCCTACGAGCAGTACTTC
.,TRBJ2-1,.,17,TRBV11-3,CASSLGRGIGTYNEQFF,TGTGCCAGCAGCTTAGGGAGGGGGATCGGGACCTACAATGAGCAGTTCTTC
.,TRBJ2-5,TRBD2,15,TRBV7-7,CASSLVPSGRETQYF,TGTGCTAGCAGCTTAGTTCCTAGCGGTAGAGAGACCCAGTACTTC
.,TRBJ2-1,TRBD2,15,TRBV6-5,CASSVPGLAANEQFF,TGTGCCAGCAGCGTACCGGGACTAGCGGCCAATGAGCAGTTCTTC
once,TRBJ2-6,.,16,TRBV29-1,CSVESPVPSGANVLTF,TGCAGCGTTGAAAGCCCTGTCCCCTCTGGGGCCAACGTCCTGACTTTC
.,TRBJ2-5,.,15,TRBV7-2,CASSLSQGGSGTQYF,TGTGCCAGCAGCTTAAGCCAGGGGGGGTCAGGGACCCAGTACTTC
.,TRBJ2-3,TRBD2,16,TRBV5-4,CASSDKTSGDTDTQYF,TGTGCCAGCAGCGACAAGACTAGCGGGGACACAGATACGCAGTATTTT
few,TRBJ2-1,TRBD2,15,TRBV19,CASEKTSGLDNEQFF,TGTGCCAGTGAGAAGACTAGCGGGTTGGACAATGAGCAGTTCTTC
.,TRBJ2-3,.,14,TRBV6-5,CAVGGLASTDTQYF,TGTGCCGTCGGGGGGCTAGCAAGCACAGATACGCAGTATTTT
.,TRBJ2-2,TRBD2,16,TRBV19,CASRTGLAGDPGELFF,TGTGCCAGTAGGACGGGACTAGCGGGAGACCCCGGGGAGCTGTTTTTT
.,TRBJ2-3,TRBD2,16,TRBV18,CASSPMTSGSRDTQYF,TGTGCCAGCTCACCGATGACTAGCGGGAGTCGGGATACGCAGTATTTT
.,TRBJ1-1,.,15,TRBV4-3,CASSQGTYRNTEAFF,TGCGCCAGCAGCCAGGGGACGTACAGGAACACTGAAGCTTTCTTT
.,TRBJ2-7,TRBD1,13,TRBV19,CASSRTGEYEQYF,TGTGCCAGTAGTAGAACAGGGGAGTACGAGCAGTACTTC
.,TRBJ2-7,.,13,TRBV7-2,CASSLVRGGEQYF,TGTGCCAGCAGCTTAGTTCGGGGAGGCGAGCAGTACTTC
.,TRBJ2-3,.,11,TRBV29-1,CSVQRGDTQYF,TGCAGCGTCCAAAGGGGGGATACGCAGTATTTT
few,TRBJ1-2,TRBD1,14,TRBV5-1,CASRRTGQDSGYTF,TGCGCCAGCAGGAGGACAGGGCAGGATTCTGGCTACACCTTC
few,TRBJ2-1,.,15,TRBV5-4,CASSFLESSYNEQFF,TGTGCCAGCAGCTTCCTGGAAAGCTCCTACAATGAGCAGTTCTTC
.,TRBJ2-7,TRBD2,14,TRBV7-9,CASSWETSRYEQYF,TGTGCCAGCAGCTGGGAGACTAGCAGATACGAGCAGTACTTC
.,TRBJ1-1,.,15,TRBV13,CASSHIGARDTEAFF,TGTGCCAGCAGCCATATCGGGGCCCGGGACACTGAAGCTTTCTTT